This TCR beta chain originates from a study of T-cell reconstitution after alpha-beta-depleted transplantation in children. Broader study findings: Newly generated T cells supplied most T-cell counts and diversity one year post-transplant. Elevated TCRbeta diversity at day 60 was traced, in some patients, to surviving recipient T cells and thymic progenitors.

In regard to this clonotype: The antigen is undetermined.

Germline-derived CDR1 and CDR2 are DFQATT and SNEGSKA (reference sequence). The V and J ends lost 0 bases and 2 bases respectively, with 23 bases between them. The CDR3 is 18 amino acids. For TCRbeta, the library was prepared with unique molecular identifiers. MiXCR, applied by TCRdb to the PCR reads, yields one record per CDR3 protein. Of over 400,000 distinct CDR3 sequences listed, approximately 41% are singletons. This chain uses TRBV20-1 with TRBJ2-7; unclear D gene. The material sequenced was PBMCs, taken before TCRalphabeta/CD19-depleted stem cell transplant. This TCR was sampled from a girl between 2 and 10 years old with aplastic anemia, due to receive a stem cell transplant. In DNA, the CDR3 is TGCAGTGCTAGAGATCGCGACGACCCGAAAGACCTAACCTACGAGCAGTACTTC. This encodes CSARDRDDPKDLTYEQYF.